This entry features one T cell receptor beta chain sequence. This clonotype was picked up a small number of times. The antigen this receptor binds is unknown. Base quality data are lacking; no much larger clone is found one base away. This sample stems from a study of response to subunit inactivated influenza vaccine (dated by TCRdb to the late 2010s). A note on the overall study: Deep quantitative T cell receptor repertoire profiling was used in the study to track responses to a trivalent subunit inactivated influenza vaccine. The paper as a whole reports these results and caveats: It was suggested by the authors that each seasonal influenza vaccination may recruit only a limited number of new T cells.

The CDR3 numbers 17 residues from cysteine through phenylalanine. Only CDR3 DNA remains: 51 bases, in frame from the first base. The germline V gene yields MNHEY for CDR1 and SVGAGI for CDR2. Here V drops 2 bases and J drops 0 bases, and the junction holds 6 bases not matched to any gene. The protocol used for the library was RT-PCR. Sequencing was performed on an Illumina HiSeq 2500. Clones were called with MiXCR by TCRdb after fastp trimmed the public reads at Q25, and only in-frame beta chains were retained. Records with the same CDR3 protein are collapsed into one entry carrying the most frequent genes and DNA. This sample gives about 190,000 distinct CDR3 sequences in total; 13% to 15% of them show up just once. Roughly 25% of the sample is in the top ten clones.

The chain was built from TRBV6-5 and TRBJ2-5, with 10 bases aligning to TRBD2. The sample was CD8+ T cells sorted from PBMCs, taken approximately 5 days after vaccination. The TCR was taken from a man aged 45-65 years who received an inactivated influenza vaccine. Donor details come from another sample of the same person, matched by shared clones. The nucleotide sequence is TGTGCCAGCAGTTACGCGGGGACTAGCGACTACCAAGAGACCCAGTACTTC. This is translated as CASSYAGTSDYQETQYF.